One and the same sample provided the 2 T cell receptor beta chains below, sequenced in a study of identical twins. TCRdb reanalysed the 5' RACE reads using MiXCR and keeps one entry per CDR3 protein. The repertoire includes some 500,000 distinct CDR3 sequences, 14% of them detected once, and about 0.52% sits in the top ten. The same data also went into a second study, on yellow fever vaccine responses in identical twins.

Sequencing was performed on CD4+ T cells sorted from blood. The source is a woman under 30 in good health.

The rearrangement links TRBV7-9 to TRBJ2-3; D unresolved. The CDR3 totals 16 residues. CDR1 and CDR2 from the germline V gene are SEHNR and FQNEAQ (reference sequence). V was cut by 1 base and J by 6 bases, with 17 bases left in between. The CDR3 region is CASSLEVASRSDTQYF. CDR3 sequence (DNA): TGTGCCAGCAGCTTAGAGGTCGCGTCCCGTTCGGATACGCAGTATTTT. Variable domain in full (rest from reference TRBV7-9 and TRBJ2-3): DTGVSQNPRHKITKRGQNVTFRCDPISEHNRLYWYRQTLGQGPEFLTYFQNEAQLEKSRLLSDRFSAERPKGSFSTLEIQRTEQGDSAMYLCASSLEVASRSDTQYFGPGTRLTVL.

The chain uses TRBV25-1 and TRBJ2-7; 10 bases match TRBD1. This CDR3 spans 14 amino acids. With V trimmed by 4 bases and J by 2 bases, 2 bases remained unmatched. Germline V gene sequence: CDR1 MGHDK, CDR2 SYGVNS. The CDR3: CASSGDRGPYEQYF. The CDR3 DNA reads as TGTGCCAGCAGTGGGGACAGGGGACCCTACGAGCAGTACTTC.